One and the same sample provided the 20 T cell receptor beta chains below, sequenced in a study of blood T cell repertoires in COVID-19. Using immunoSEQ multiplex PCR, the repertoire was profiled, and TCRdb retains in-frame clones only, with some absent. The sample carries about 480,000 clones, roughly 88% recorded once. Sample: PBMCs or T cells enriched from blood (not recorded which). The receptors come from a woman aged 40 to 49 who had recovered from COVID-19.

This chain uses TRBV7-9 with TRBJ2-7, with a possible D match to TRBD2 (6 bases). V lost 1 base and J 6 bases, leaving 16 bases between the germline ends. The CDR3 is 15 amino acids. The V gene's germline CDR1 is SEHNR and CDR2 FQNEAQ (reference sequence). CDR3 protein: CASSLEYLSGAEQYF. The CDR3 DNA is TGTGCCAGCAGCTTAGAGTATCTTAGCGGTGCCGAGCAGTACTTC.

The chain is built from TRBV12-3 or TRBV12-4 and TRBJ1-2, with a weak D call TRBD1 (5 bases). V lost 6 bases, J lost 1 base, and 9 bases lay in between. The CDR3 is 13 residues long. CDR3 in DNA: TGTGCCAGCAGCCCGGGGGGTAACTATGGCTACACCTTC. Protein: CASSPGGNYGYTF.

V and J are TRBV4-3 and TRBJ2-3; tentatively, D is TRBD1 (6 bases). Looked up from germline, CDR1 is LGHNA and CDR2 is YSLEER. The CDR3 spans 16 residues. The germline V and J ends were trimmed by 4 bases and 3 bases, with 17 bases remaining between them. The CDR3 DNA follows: TGCGCCAGCAGCCCCCAGGGGCCATTAACTACAGATACGCAGTATTTT. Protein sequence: CASSPQGPLTTDTQYF.

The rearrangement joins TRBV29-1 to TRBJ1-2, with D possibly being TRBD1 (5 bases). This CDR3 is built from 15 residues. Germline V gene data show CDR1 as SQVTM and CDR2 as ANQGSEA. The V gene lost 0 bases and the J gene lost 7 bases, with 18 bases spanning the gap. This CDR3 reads CSVEDWPGGAGGYTF. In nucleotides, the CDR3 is TGCAGCGTTGAAGATTGGCCCGGGGGTGCTGGTGGCTACACCTTC.

The CDR3 spells CASSEPRGPGNTIYF. CDR3 sequence (DNA): TGTGCCAGCAGCGAACCAAGGGGGCCCGGAAACACCATATATTTT. The chain is built from TRBV7-8 and TRBJ1-3; the match to TRBD1 covers 7 bases. The V gene's germline CDR1 is SGHVS and CDR2 FQNEAQ. Trimming at V came to 5 bases and at J to 4 bases, leaving 8 bases not matched to a gene. The CDR3 is 15 residues long. The full variable domain, completed using reference TRBV7-8 and TRBJ1-3, is GAGVSQSPRYKVAKRGQDVALRCDPISGHVSLFWYQQALGQGPEFLTYFQNEAQLDKSGLPSDRFFAERPEGSVSTLKIQRTQQEDSAVYLCASSEPRGPGNTIYFGEGSWLTVV.

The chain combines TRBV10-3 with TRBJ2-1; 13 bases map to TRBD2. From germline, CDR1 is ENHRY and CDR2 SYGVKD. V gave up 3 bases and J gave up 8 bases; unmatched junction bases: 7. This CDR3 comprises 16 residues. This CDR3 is CAISEQLAGGPYEQFF. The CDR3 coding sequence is TGTGCCATCAGTGAACAACTAGCGGGAGGGCCATATGAGCAGTTCTTC.

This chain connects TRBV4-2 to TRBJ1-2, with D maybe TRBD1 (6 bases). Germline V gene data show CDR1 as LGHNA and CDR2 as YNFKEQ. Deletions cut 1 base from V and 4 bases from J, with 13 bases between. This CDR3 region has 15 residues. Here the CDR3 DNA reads TGTGCCAGCAGCCAAGGCGCACAGGGCGTCTATGGCTACACCTTC. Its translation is CASSQGAQGVYGYTF.

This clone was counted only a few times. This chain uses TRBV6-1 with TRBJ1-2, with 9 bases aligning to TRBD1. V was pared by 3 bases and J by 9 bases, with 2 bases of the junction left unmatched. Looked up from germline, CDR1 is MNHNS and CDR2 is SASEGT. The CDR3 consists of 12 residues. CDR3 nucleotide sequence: TGTGCCAGCAGTGAGACAGGGGGGAGCTACACCTTC. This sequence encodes CASSETGGSYTF.

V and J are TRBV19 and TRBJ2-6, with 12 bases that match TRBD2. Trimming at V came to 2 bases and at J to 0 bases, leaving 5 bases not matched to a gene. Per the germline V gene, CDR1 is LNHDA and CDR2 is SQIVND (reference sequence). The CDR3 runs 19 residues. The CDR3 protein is CASSILGLAGTSGANVLTF. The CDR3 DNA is TGTGCCAGTAGTATACTCGGACTAGCGGGGACCTCTGGGGCCAACGTCCTGACTTTC.

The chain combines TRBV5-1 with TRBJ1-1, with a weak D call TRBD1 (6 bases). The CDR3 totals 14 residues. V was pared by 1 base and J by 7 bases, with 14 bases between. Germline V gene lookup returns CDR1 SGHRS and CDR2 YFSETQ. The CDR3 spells CASSLLQGQDEAFF. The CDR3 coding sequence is TGCGCCAGCAGCTTGTTACAGGGTCAAGATGAAGCTTTCTTT.

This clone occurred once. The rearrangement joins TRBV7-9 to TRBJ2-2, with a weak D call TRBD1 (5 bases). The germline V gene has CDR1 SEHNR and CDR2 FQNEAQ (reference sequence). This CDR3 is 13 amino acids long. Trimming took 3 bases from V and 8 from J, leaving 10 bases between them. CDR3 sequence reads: CASSFTQGGELFF. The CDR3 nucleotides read TGTGCCAGCAGCTTCACCCAGGGAGGGGAGCTGTTTTTT.

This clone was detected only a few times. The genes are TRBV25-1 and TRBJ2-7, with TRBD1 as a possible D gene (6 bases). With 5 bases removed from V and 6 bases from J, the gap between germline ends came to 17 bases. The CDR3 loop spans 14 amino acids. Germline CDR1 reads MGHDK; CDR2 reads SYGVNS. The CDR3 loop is CASSPAWGLGEQYF. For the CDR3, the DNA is TGTGCCAGCAGTCCCGCGTGGGGGCTAGGCGAGCAGTACTTC.

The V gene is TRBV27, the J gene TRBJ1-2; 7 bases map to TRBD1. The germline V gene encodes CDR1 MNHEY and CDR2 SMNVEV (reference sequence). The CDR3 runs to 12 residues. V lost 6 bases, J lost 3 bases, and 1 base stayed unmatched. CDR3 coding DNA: TGTGCCAGCAGAGGACAGGACTATGGCTACACCTTC. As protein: CASRGQDYGYTF.

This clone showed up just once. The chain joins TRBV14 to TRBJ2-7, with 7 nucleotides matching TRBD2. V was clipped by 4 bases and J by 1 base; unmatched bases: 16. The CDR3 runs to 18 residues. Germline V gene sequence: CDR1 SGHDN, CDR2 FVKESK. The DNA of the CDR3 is TGTGCCAGCAGCCTCCGCGGGGGTCAGGGCCCGCATTCCTACGAGCAGTACTTC. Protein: CASSLRGGQGPHSYEQYF.

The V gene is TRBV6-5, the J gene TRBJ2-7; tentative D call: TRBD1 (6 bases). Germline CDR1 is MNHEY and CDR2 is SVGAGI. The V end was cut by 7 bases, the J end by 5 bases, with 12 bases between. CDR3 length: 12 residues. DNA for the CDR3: TGTGCCAGCAACCGGGACACACACGAGCAGTACTTC. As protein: CASNRDTHEQYF.

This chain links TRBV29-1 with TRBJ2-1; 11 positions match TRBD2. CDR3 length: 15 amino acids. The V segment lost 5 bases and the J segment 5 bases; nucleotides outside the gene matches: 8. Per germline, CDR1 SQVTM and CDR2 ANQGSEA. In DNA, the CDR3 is TGCAGCGTTATACCCACTAGCGGGGGAAACAATGAGCAGTTCTTC. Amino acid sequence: CSVIPTSGGNNEQFF.

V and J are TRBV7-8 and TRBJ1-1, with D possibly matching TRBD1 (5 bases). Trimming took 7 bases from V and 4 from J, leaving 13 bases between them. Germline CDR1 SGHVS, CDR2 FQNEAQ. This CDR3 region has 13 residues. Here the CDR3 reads CASTTTGGTEAFF. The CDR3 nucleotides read TGTGCCAGCACTACGACGGGGGGCACTGAAGCTTTCTTT.

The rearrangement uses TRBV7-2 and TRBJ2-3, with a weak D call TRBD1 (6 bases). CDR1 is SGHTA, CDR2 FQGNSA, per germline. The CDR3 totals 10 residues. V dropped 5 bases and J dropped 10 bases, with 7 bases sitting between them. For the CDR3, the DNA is TGTGCCAGCAGCCAGGGGTCGCAGTATTTT. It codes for CASSQGSQYF. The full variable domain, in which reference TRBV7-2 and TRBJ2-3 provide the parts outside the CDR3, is GAGVSQSPSNKVTEKGKDVELRCDPISGHTALYWYRQSLGQGLEFLIYFQGNSAPDKSGLPSDRFSAERTGGSVSTLTIQRTQQEDSAVYLCASSQGSQYFGPGTRLTVL.

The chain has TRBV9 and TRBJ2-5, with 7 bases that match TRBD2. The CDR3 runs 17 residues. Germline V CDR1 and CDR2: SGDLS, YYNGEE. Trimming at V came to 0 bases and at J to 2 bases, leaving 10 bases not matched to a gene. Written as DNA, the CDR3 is TGTGCCAGCAGCGTAGTCCCGACTAGCCCGGGGCAAGAGACCCAGTACTTC. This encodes CASSVVPTSPGQETQYF.

CDR3 bases: TGTGCCAGCAGAACCATCACCGGGACAGATAATTCACCCCTCCACTTT. Translation gives CASRTITGTDNSPLHF. The rearrangement uses TRBV5-6 and TRBJ1-6, with TRBD1 matching over 7 bases. The CDR3 has 16 residues. Germline loops: CDR1 SGHDT, CDR2 YYEEEE. The V segment lost 5 bases and the J segment 5 bases; nucleotides outside the gene matches: 10.